This T cell receptor beta chain was recovered during a study of Ad26.COV2.S vaccination and SARS-CoV-2 variants. Study information: It was the COV1001 Ad26.COV2.S trial arm that included the donor.

The length of the CDR3 is 16 residues. The V and J ends lost 6 bases and 0 bases respectively, with 17 bases between them. CDR1 and CDR2 (germline): LNHDA, SQIVND (reference sequence). Treatment here: some 19 received Ad26.COV2.S at low or high dose, single or two shots; several received placebo; per-sample allocation not given. The samples date from day 63 after the first vaccine or placebo injection. This clone was observed once. Its antigen is currently unknown. Sequencing used immunoSEQ multiplex PCR; TCRdb keeps in-frame clones, though not all of them. The sample contains around 250,000 clones, 87% of which appear only once. The study, taken as a whole, reports: The placebo group had lower spike-specific TCR breadth than the vaccine recipients did.

This chain joins TRBV19 and TRBJ1-1; tentatively, D is TRBD1 (5 bases). This receptor was taken from a person aged 18-65 years who received the Ad26.COV2.S COVID-19 vaccine or a placebo. The source material was peripheral blood, sampled in a trial of Ad26.COV2.S vaccine versus placebo. CDR3 coding DNA: TGTGCCAGTAGCAAACCCAGGGAGAGTCTGAACACTGAAGCTTTCTTT. It yields the protein CASSKPRESLNTEAFF.